These 19 T cell receptor beta chains were all obtained from the same sample, sequenced in a study of blood T cell repertoires in COVID-19. Assay: immunoSEQ multiplex PCR; the TCRdb copy retains only in-frame clones and omits some. The data show about 310,000 clones, with 85% seen just once and around 1.9% held by the top ten. Sequenced sample: PBMCs or T cells enriched from blood (not recorded which). The receptors derive from a woman under 40 who had been exposed to COVID-19.

CDR3: CAAGHYLYYGYTF. CDR3 nucleotide sequence: TGTGCCGCCGGACACTATCTTTACTATGGCTACACCTTC. The rearrangement links TRBV28 to TRBJ1-2; D is perhaps TRBD1 (5 bases). This CDR3 has 13 amino acids. V gave up 11 bases and J gave up 3 bases, with 16 bases separating them. From germline, CDR1 is MDHEN and CDR2 SYDVKM.

The chain combines TRBV9 with TRBJ2-3; 15 positions match TRBD2. There are 17 residues in the CDR3. V was clipped by 0 bases and J by 6 bases; unmatched bases: 5. Germline V gene lookup returns CDR1 SGDLS and CDR2 YYNGEE. The CDR3 nucleotides are TGTGCCAGCAGCGTAGCCGGGACTAGCGGGGGGAGTGATACGCAGTATTTT. Translating gives CASSVAGTSGGSDTQYF.

V gene TRBV5-1 combines with J gene TRBJ1-4; D gene uncertain. V lost 1 base and J lost 7, with 8 bases in between. Germline CDR1 is SGHRS and CDR2 is YFSETQ. The CDR3 spans 13 residues. The CDR3 reads CASSLTVTEKLFF. Here the CDR3 DNA reads TGCGCCAGCAGCTTGACAGTGACTGAAAAACTGTTTTTT.

The chain links TRBV6-2 or TRBV6-3 to TRBJ1-2; no clear D. The CDR3 covers 13 residues. Per the germline V gene, CDR1 is MNHEY and CDR2 is SVGEGT. Trimming took off 6 bases at V and 8 bases at J, with 16 bases between the two ends. CDR3 sequence (DNA): TGTGCCAGCAGCCCCGTGGGCAGTTACGGCTACACCTTC. As protein: CASSPVGSYGYTF.

The CDR3 sequence is CASSQGVVYEQYF. The CDR3 region has the DNA TGTGCCAGTAGTCAGGGGGTCGTCTACGAGCAGTACTTC. The chain recombines TRBV19 with TRBJ2-7; 7 bases map to TRBD1. V shed 5 bases and J 3 bases; nucleotides not matched to a gene: 4. This CDR3 region has 13 residues. Germline loops: CDR1 LNHDA, CDR2 SQIVND (reference sequence).

This chain uses TRBV28 with TRBJ1-3, with 8 bases lining up with TRBD1. Trimming at V came to 3 bases and at J to 5 bases, leaving 9 bases not matched to a gene. Germline CDR1 reads MDHEN; CDR2 reads SYDVKM. This CDR3 spans 16 amino acids. This CDR3 is CASSFSGTGTRNTIYF. The DNA for the CDR3 is TGTGCCAGCAGTTTTTCCGGGACAGGCACGCGAAACACCATATATTTT. Based on the CDR3 plus reference TRBV28 and TRBJ1-3, the full variable domain is DVKVTQSSRYLVKRTGEKVFLECVQDMDHENMFWYRQDPGLGLRLIYFSYDVKMKEKGDIPEGYSVSREKKERFSLILESASTNQTSMYLCASSFSGTGTRNTIYFGEGSWLTVV.

The chain combines TRBV5-8 with TRBJ1-4; D gene unclear. This CDR3 is 15 amino acids long. V shed 5 bases and J shed 5 bases, with 16 bases lying between them. Germline CDR1 SGHTS, CDR2 YDEGEE. The CDR3 nucleotides read TGTGCCAGCAGGGAATTCGGGAGTGCGAATGAAAAACTGTTTTTT. It yields the protein CASREFGSANEKLFF.

J is TRBJ1-4 and V is TRBV19; TRBD1 matches at 8 bases. The CDR3 is 14 amino acids. Trimming took 8 bases from V and 1 from J; bases not matched to a gene: 3. Germline V gene sequence: CDR1 LNHDA, CDR2 SQIVND (reference sequence). CDR3 sequence (DNA): TGTGCCAGTCAAACAGGGGGAACTAATGAAAAACTGTTTTTT. Amino acid sequence: CASQTGGTNEKLFF.

This chain uses TRBV28 with TRBJ1-1; D is possibly TRBD1 (6 bases). There are 13 residues in the CDR3. Germline V gives CDR1 MDHEN, CDR2 SYDVKM. V was clipped by 10 bases and J by 0 bases, with 12 bases between them. The CDR3 nucleotides read TGTGCCACTACAGGGCGGGTGAACACTGAAGCTTTCTTT. Its translation is CATTGRVNTEAFF.

The rearrangement uses TRBV24-1 and TRBJ2-1, with TRBD1 identical over 10 bases. CDR1 is KGHDR and CDR2 is SFDVKD in the germline V gene. V trimming: 9 bases; J trimming: 4 bases; junction bases outside the gene matches: 8. The length of the CDR3 is 15 residues. CDR3 sequence: CATGGGQGTYNEQFF. Here the CDR3 DNA reads TGTGCCACCGGGGGGGGACAGGGGACATACAATGAGCAGTTCTTC.

Details on this clone: At one end, the junction sequence differs from germline, possibly due to a read error. This sequence joins TRBV4-3 and TRBJ2-3, with D maybe TRBD2 (5 bases). The CDR3 has 15 amino acids. Germline lookup yields CDR1 LGHNA and CDR2 YSLEER. CDR3 region: CASSQVGSSIDTQYF. CDR3 coding DNA: TGCGCCAGCAGCCAAGTCGGGTCTAGCATAGATACGCAGTATTTT.

This chain uses TRBV2 with TRBJ2-1; 9 positions match TRBD2. Germline V gene sequence: CDR1 SNHLY, CDR2 FYNNEI. The CDR3 contains 15 residues. Trimming cost V 6 bases and J 4 bases; bases outside gene matches: 7. CDR3 DNA: TGTGCCAGCAGCTTCGTAGCGGGGGCTTACAATGAGCAGTTCTTC. It is translated as CASSFVAGAYNEQFF.

This chain joins TRBV27 and TRBJ2-3; 10 bases are shared with TRBD2. Germline CDR1 reads MNHEY; CDR2 reads SMNVEV (reference sequence). V shed 3 bases, J shed 5 bases, and the junction held 11 bases outside the gene matches. CDR3 size: 17 residues. In nucleotides, the CDR3 is TGTGCCAGCAGTTTTCTGCTAGCGGGAGTAGTTCGAGATACGCAGTATTTT. This gives the protein CASSFLLAGVVRDTQYF.

The V and J genes are TRBV4-2 and TRBJ1-4, with D possibly being TRBD1 (6 bases). This CDR3 is built from 14 residues. Germline V gives CDR1 LGHNA, CDR2 YNFKEQ. Trimming took 1 base from V and 7 from J, leaving 10 bases between them. This chain's CDR3 is CASSQASGAEKLFF. The CDR3 region has the DNA TGTGCCAGCAGCCAAGCATCAGGGGCTGAAAAACTGTTTTTT.

V usage is TRBV28 and J usage is TRBJ2-1; 9 bases match TRBD2. Per the germline V gene, CDR1 is MDHEN and CDR2 is SYDVKM. The CDR3 is 16 residues long. V lost 3 bases to trimming and J lost 10 bases; unmatched junction nucleotides: 13. In DNA, the CDR3 is TGTGCCAGCAGTTTCGGGACTAGCAGAGGTTTCGGGGAGCAGTTCTTC. Protein sequence: CASSFGTSRGFGEQFF.

This clone was counted once. The chain has TRBV6-1 and TRBJ1-2; the D gene is possibly TRBD1 (5 bases). The V and J ends lost 3 bases and 6 bases respectively, with 5 bases between them. The CDR3 consists of 11 residues. Germline CDR1 MNHNS, CDR2 SASEGT. CDR3 coding DNA: TGTGCCAGCAGTGACAGGGATGGCTACACCTTC. It translates to CASSDRDGYTF.

The chain is built from TRBV19 and TRBJ1-6; no clear D gene. This CDR3 has 14 residues. The V end lost 0 bases, the J end lost 8 bases, and 8 bases lay between the germline ends. CDR1 and CDR2 from the germline V gene are LNHDA and SQIVND (reference sequence). In nucleotides, the CDR3 is TGTGCCAGTAGTATAGACGAGTTTTATTCACCCCTCCACTTT. Amino acid sequence: CASSIDEFYSPLHF.

V usage is TRBV5-1 and J usage is TRBJ2-5; 10 bases are a match to TRBD1. The ends lost 3 bases at V and 5 bases at J; junction bases unmatched: 7. The CDR3 has 15 amino acids. Germline values: CDR1 SGHRS, CDR2 YFSETQ. CDR3 region: CASSSTGGGRETQYF. The CDR3 DNA sequence: TGCGCCAGCAGCTCGACAGGGGGCGGTCGGGAGACCCAGTACTTC.

The V and J genes are TRBV28 and TRBJ2-2, with 7 bases identical to TRBD1. The CDR3 consists of 16 residues. Germline assignment: CDR1 MDHEN and CDR2 SYDVKM. The V and J ends lost 6 bases and 6 bases, in that order; junction bases with no gene match: 13. In DNA, the CDR3 is TGTGCCAGCAGCCCGAGGCGGCAGGGGGTATCCGGGGAGCTGTTTTTT. This translates into CASSPRRQGVSGELFF.